The 27 T cell receptor beta chains reported below all come from one sample, sequenced in a study of blood T cells in healthy people across ages (dated by TCRdb to between 2014 and 2016). Libraries were constructed by 5' RACE. The instrument was an Illumina HiSeq 2500. The second PCR ran for about 7 to 11 cycles and used a J-beta primer mix along with a sample-barcoded 5' primer. TCRdb applied fastp at Q25 and MiXCR to the public reads, then kept only in-frame beta chains. Identical CDR3 protein sequences are pooled into one entry, listed with their most common genes and DNA. The sample table lists around 800,000 distinct CDR3 sequences, roughly 25% of them with a count of one. The ten largest clones represent around 2.9% of the sample. These data were also filed under a second study, of T cells of mothers and their children.

Material: blood. These receptors came from a boy under 18 in good health.

The chain employs TRBV7-9 and TRBJ2-7, with D uncertain. The CDR3 loop spans 14 amino acids. Germline CDR1 SEHNR, CDR2 FQNEAQ (reference sequence). V shed 3 bases and J shed 2 bases, with 11 bases lying between them. The chain's CDR3 is CASSFNDGTYEQYF. The CDR3, as DNA: TGTGCCAGCAGCTTTAACGACGGAACCTACGAGCAGTACTTC.

J is TRBJ2-5 and V is TRBV5-1; 7 bases match TRBD2. Trimming took 0 bases from V and 4 from J; bases not matched to a gene: 9. Germline values: CDR1 SGHRS, CDR2 YFSETQ. The CDR3 has 16 amino acids. CDR3 DNA: TGCGCCAGCAGCTTGGCGGGCGGGGGTCAAGGAGAGACCCAGTACTTC. Its translation: CASSLAGGGQGETQYF.

This rearrangement joins TRBV2 to TRBJ2-7, with 10 bases fitting TRBD1. The CDR3 is 15 residues long. CDR1 and CDR2 (germline): SNHLY, FYNNEI. J was trimmed by 6 bases and V by 5 bases; bases with no gene match: 10. CDR3 protein: CASSLRDRGQGEQYF. CDR3 nucleotides: TGTGCCAGCAGTCTCAGGGACAGGGGACAGGGCGAGCAGTACTTC.

In nucleotides, the CDR3 is TGCGCCAGCAGTGAGAACCTGGTTTTAAACACCATATATTTT. It codes for CASSENLVLNTIYF. The chain employs TRBV10-2 and TRBJ1-3, with D unclear. V gave up 2 bases and J gave up 6 bases, with 11 bases separating them. This CDR3 is built from 14 residues. CDR1 is WSHSY, CDR2 SAAADI, per germline.

This clonotype was seen only a few times. The V and J genes are TRBV5-1 and TRBJ2-5; D is perhaps TRBD2 (6 bases). Trimming left V 4 bases short and J 1 base short, with 11 bases between. CDR3 size: 14 residues. CDR1 and CDR2 from the germline V gene are SGHRS and YFSETQ. In DNA form, the CDR3 reads TGCGCCAGCAGCCCGGGACTGTTCCAAGAGACCCAGTACTTC. Translated, it gives CASSPGLFQETQYF.

The chain has TRBV20-1 and TRBJ2-3; D might be TRBD1 (5 bases). The CDR3 is made up of 14 amino acids. Trimming took 6 bases from V and 3 from J, leaving 16 bases between them. Germline lookup yields CDR1 DFQATT and CDR2 SNEGSKA (reference sequence). The chain's CDR3 is CSAAGISRTDTQYF. The CDR3 nucleotides read TGCAGTGCGGCAGGGATCTCAAGAACAGATACGCAGTATTTT.

V usage is TRBV29-1 and J usage is TRBJ2-5; D gene uncertain. The DNA matches TRBJ2-1 better at its end, which makes the J call doubtful. This CDR3 has 11 amino acids. The germline CDR1 and CDR2 sequences are SQVTM and ANQGSEA. The CDR3 loop is CSARTWNEQFF. CDR3 sequence (DNA): TGCAGCGCCCGGACCTGGAATGAGCAGTTCTTC.

The chain joins TRBV7-2 to TRBJ1-4, with a possible D match to TRBD1 (6 bases). Germline CDR1 and CDR2: SGHTA and FQGNSA. V was pared by 4 bases and J by 10 bases, with 19 bases between. The CDR3 is 15 amino acids. CDR3 DNA sequence: TGTGCCAGCAGCTCACAAACAGGGCTCGGCGGAAAACTGTTTTTT. The encoded protein is CASSSQTGLGGKLFF.

This clonotype was counted a few times. V usage is TRBV2 and J usage is TRBJ2-5; TRBD2 matches 13 bases. Trimming removed 4 bases from V and 5 bases from J; junction bases left unmatched: 4. Germline V gives CDR1 SNHLY, CDR2 FYNNEI. The CDR3 contains 15 residues. The CDR3 sequence is CASSGTSGSMETQYF. The DNA for the CDR3 is TGTGCCAGCAGTGGGACTAGCGGGAGTATGGAGACCCAGTACTTC.

V gene TRBV19 combines with J gene TRBJ2-1; TRBD1 matches at 7 bases. Trimming cost V 3 bases and J 4 bases; bases outside gene matches: 12. There are 17 residues in the CDR3. Germline V CDR1 and CDR2: LNHDA, SQIVND (reference sequence). The CDR3 protein is CASSMDWGRDRYNEQFF. The CDR3, as DNA: TGTGCCAGTAGTATGGATTGGGGTCGGGACAGATACAATGAGCAGTTCTTC.

The chain recombines TRBV20-1 with TRBJ2-5; the D gene is possibly TRBD2 (6 bases). Near its end, the DNA agrees better with TRBJ2-7, so the J call may be wrong. There are 12 residues in the CDR3. Per germline, CDR1 DFQATT and CDR2 SNEGSKA (reference sequence). DNA for the CDR3: TGCAGTGGTCGAGGAGGGGTCGACGAGCAGTACTTC. Protein sequence: CSGRGGVDEQYF.

V usage is TRBV5-6 and J usage is TRBJ2-7; unclear D gene. Germline CDR1 is SGHDT and CDR2 is YYEEEE. V was trimmed by 1 base and J by 2 bases, leaving 13 bases between them. The CDR3 runs to 15 residues. The CDR3 DNA is TGTGCCAGCAGCTTGCTCTTCGCTAGTACCTACGAGCAGTACTTC. Amino acid sequence: CASSLLFASTYEQYF.

V usage is TRBV18 and J usage is TRBJ2-3; 11 bases are shared with TRBD2. Germline CDR1 reads KGHSH; CDR2 reads LQKENI. The CDR3 is 17 amino acids. The V gene end was trimmed by 3 bases and the J gene end by 2 bases; junction bases not matched to a gene: 7. For the CDR3, the DNA is TGTGCCAGCTCACCTAGTACTAGCGGGGGCCCCACAGATACGCAGTATTTT. Translating it yields CASSPSTSGGPTDTQYF. Full variable domain (rest looked up from reference TRBV18 and TRBJ2-3): NAGVMQNPRHLVRRRGQEARLRCSPMKGHSHVYWYRQLPEEGLKFMVYLQKENIIDESGMPKERFSAEFPKEGPSILRIQQVVRGDSAAYFCASSPSTSGGPTDTQYFGPGTRLTVL.

The chain joins TRBV5-1 to TRBJ2-2; D is possibly TRBD1 (6 bases). V was trimmed by 5 bases and J by 3 bases, leaving 11 bases between them. Germline CDR1 SGHRS, CDR2 YFSETQ. The CDR3 loop spans 14 amino acids. The CDR3: CASSQPGDTGELFF. CDR3 nucleotide sequence: TGCGCCAGCAGTCAACCAGGGGACACCGGGGAGCTGTTTTTT. Full variable domain (missing parts from reference TRBV5-1 and TRBJ2-2): KAGVTQTPRYLIKTRGQQVTLSCSPISGHRSVSWYQQTPGQGLQFLFEYFSETQRNKGNFPGRFSGRQFSNSRSEMNVSTLELGDSALYLCASSQPGDTGELFFGEGSRLTVL.

The chain is built from TRBV20-1 and TRBJ2-5; D call uncertain. The end of the DNA is better explained by TRBJ2-7, so the J call may be wrong. CDR3 length equals 14 residues. Germline assignment: CDR1 DFQATT and CDR2 SNEGSKA (reference sequence). The CDR3 DNA sequence: TGCAGTGCTAGTTTATCTGACGGACCCTACGAGCAGTACTTC. The encoded protein is CSASLSDGPYEQYF.

The chain uses TRBV11-2 and TRBJ2-5, with 7 positions matching TRBD2. The J call may be in error: the DNA end matches TRBJ2-7 better. The germline V gene encodes CDR1 SGHAT and CDR2 FQNNGV. CDR3 length: 15 residues. The DNA of the CDR3 is TGTGCCAGCAGGAGCGGGGACGGACTGAGGCACGAGCAGTACTTC. This sequence encodes CASRSGDGLRHEQYF.

The chain carries TRBV20-1 and TRBJ2-1, with D perhaps matching TRBD1 (6 bases). The CDR3 totals 12 residues. Looked up from germline, CDR1 is DFQATT and CDR2 is SNEGSKA (reference sequence). The V and J ends lost 6 bases and 9 bases respectively, with 15 bases between them. DNA of the CDR3: TGCAGTGCCCCCAGGGGTGGAAGTGAGCAGTTCTTC. Encoded protein: CSAPRGGSEQFF.

V is TRBV12-3 or TRBV12-4 and J is TRBJ2-1, with D uncertain. The V and J ends lost 5 bases and 2 bases respectively, with 10 bases between them. The CDR3 is 14 amino acids. As DNA, the CDR3 is TGTGCCAGCAGTGCGGACCAGCCCTACAATGAGCAGTTCTTC. Translating it yields CASSADQPYNEQFF.

The V and J genes are TRBV7-9 and TRBJ1-5; D is unresolved. The germline CDR1 and CDR2 sequences are SEHNR and FQNEAQ (reference sequence). CDR3 size: 13 residues. V was clipped by 6 bases and J by 4 bases, with 10 bases between them. CDR3 DNA: TGTGCCAGCAGTCGTCAGGAGAATCAGCCCCAGCATTTT. This gives the protein CASSRQENQPQHF.

To note about this clonotype: The junction does not match germline at one end; this may be a read error. This chain uses TRBV20-1 with TRBJ1-2, with D perhaps matching TRBD1 (6 bases). Germline V gene sequence: CDR1 DFQATT, CDR2 SNEGSKA (reference sequence). The length of the CDR3 is 14 residues. The CDR3 nucleotides read TGCAGTGCTAGAGATGGGAGGGGGGTCTATGGCTTCACCTTC. Amino acid sequence: CSARDGRGVYGFTF.

The chain combines TRBV7-9 with TRBJ2-3; D is perhaps TRBD2 (6 bases). The CDR3 spans 16 residues. V lost 5 bases, J lost 0 bases, and 15 bases lay in between. Germline V gives CDR1 SEHNR, CDR2 FQNEAQ (reference sequence). The CDR3 region has the DNA TGTGCCAGCAGCCCCAGCCGGGCGGGGAGCACAGATACGCAGTATTTT. Translated: CASSPSRAGSTDTQYF. Filled out from reference TRBV7-9 and TRBJ2-3, the complete variable domain reads DTGVSQNPRHKITKRGQNVTFRCDPISEHNRLYWYRQTLGQGPEFLTYFQNEAQLEKSRLLSDRFSAERPKGSFSTLEIQRTEQGDSAMYLCASSPSRAGSTDTQYFGPGTRLTVL.

The chain links TRBV7-2 to TRBJ2-6, with TRBD1 as a possible D gene (5 bases). V lost 0 bases and J 0 bases, leaving 9 bases between the germline ends. The germline V gene encodes CDR1 SGHTA and CDR2 FQGNSA. This CDR3 has 17 amino acids. The CDR3 loop is CASSLARQPSGANVLTF. The DNA for the CDR3 is TGTGCCAGCAGCTTAGCCAGACAGCCCTCTGGGGCCAACGTCCTGACTTTC.

This chain connects TRBV10-3 to TRBJ2-7, with 7 bases identical to TRBD1. CDR1 is ENHRY, CDR2 SYGVKD, per germline. This CDR3 region has 13 residues. Trimming at V came to 8 bases and at J to 1 base, leaving 5 bases not matched to a gene. CDR3 amino acids: CAIAQGESYEQYF. The CDR3 DNA follows: TGTGCCATCGCCCAGGGGGAATCCTACGAGCAGTACTTC.

V usage is TRBV6-5 and J usage is TRBJ2-1; 7 bases map to TRBD2. V trimming: 5 bases; J trimming: 6 bases; junction bases outside the gene matches: 10. Per the germline V gene, CDR1 is MNHEY and CDR2 is SVGAGI. The length of the CDR3 is 15 residues. The CDR3 nucleotides are TGTGCCAGCAGTCGGGGGGACTCTTTGGGCAATGAGCAGTTCTTC. Its protein is CASSRGDSLGNEQFF.

Only a few counts were recorded for this clonotype. This chain connects TRBV20-1 to TRBJ1-5, with 11 bases identical to TRBD1. Losses at the gene ends were 3 bases for V and 10 bases for J; bases not matched to a gene: 8. The CDR3 covers 14 residues. The germline V gene has CDR1 DFQATT and CDR2 SNEGSKA (reference sequence). The CDR3 loop is CSASYGTGGYPQHF. DNA of the CDR3: TGCAGTGCTAGTTACGGGACAGGGGGGTATCCCCAGCATTTT.

The CDR3 protein is CASSQAGQGIVPSYNEQFF. DNA for the CDR3: TGTGCCAGCAGCCAAGCGGGACAGGGAATTGTTCCCTCCTACAATGAGCAGTTCTTC. The V call is TRBV7-9, the J call TRBJ2-1, with 9 bases aligning to TRBD1. The trim removed 5 bases at V and 0 bases at J, leaving 14 bases unmatched. The CDR3 spans 19 residues. From germline, CDR1 is SEHNR and CDR2 FQNEAQ (reference sequence).

V usage is TRBV20-1 and J usage is TRBJ2-5; D uncertain. Trimming cost V 1 base and J 9 bases, with 15 bases left between them. The CDR3 totals 13 residues. Germline CDR1 DFQATT, CDR2 SNEGSKA (reference sequence). CDR3 coding DNA: TGCAGTGCTAGAGTAGGGAAAAAGATGGCCCAGTACTTC. This translates into CSARVGKKMAQYF.